One sample yielded the 18 T cell receptor beta chains listed below, sequenced in a study of blood T cells in healthy people across ages. A sample-barcoded 5' primer and a J-beta primer mix were used in a second PCR of roughly 6 to 11 cycles. TCRdb reanalysed the 5' RACE reads using MiXCR and keeps one entry per CDR3 protein. Of about 780,000 distinct CDR3 sequences listed, 35% to 60% are singletons. Sequencing was carried out using blood. The receptors originated from a man older than 75 in good health.

Turning to this clonotype: A much larger clone is a single base away; this may be a read error. The CDR3 loop is CASSRSGIGETQFF. The CDR3 region has the DNA TGTGCCAGCAGCCGTAGCGGGATCGGGGAGACCCAGTTCTTC. The chain recombines TRBV7-3 with TRBJ2-5; 8 bases are shared with TRBD2. TRBJ2-1 explains the end of the DNA better; the J call may be wrong. Germline CDR1 is SGHTA and CDR2 is FQGTGA. The CDR3 has 14 amino acids.

The table lists this clonotype with many counts. The V call is TRBV20-1, the J call TRBJ1-5, with D maybe TRBD1 (5 bases). The CDR3 sequence is 16 residues long. Trimming took off 0 bases at V and 0 bases at J, with 12 bases between the two ends. The V gene's germline CDR1 is DFQATT and CDR2 SNEGSKA (reference sequence). CDR3 DNA sequence: TGCAGTGCTAGAGATCGGGCAGGGTATAGCAATCAGCCCCAGCATTTT. Translation gives CSARDRAGYSNQPQHF.

This clonotype turned up a few times. The gene calls are TRBV18 and TRBJ2-1; a weak D match, TRBD1 (6 bases). The CDR3 covers 12 residues. Germline values: CDR1 KGHSH, CDR2 LQKENI. Deletions cut 3 bases from V and 15 bases from J, with 15 bases between. Here the CDR3 DNA reads TGTGCCAGCTCACCGCCCAGGGGACCGATGTTCTTC. This sequence encodes CASSPPRGPMFF.

This chain's CDR3 is CASSLGQENEQYF. CDR3 sequence (DNA): TGCGCCAGCAGCTTGGGACAGGAAAACGAGCAGTACTTC. The rearrangement links TRBV5-1 to TRBJ2-7; the D gene is possibly TRBD1 (6 bases). The CDR3 is 13 amino acids. The V and J ends lost 0 bases and 5 bases respectively, with 9 bases between them. Germline V gene lookup returns CDR1 SGHRS and CDR2 YFSETQ.

This clonotype was counted many times. The CDR3 sequence is CSATTGLANSDTQYF. The CDR3 DNA is TGCAGTGCTACCACTGGACTAGCCAATAGCGATACGCAGTATTTT. The J gene is TRBJ2-3, the V gene TRBV20-1; 8 nucleotides agree with TRBD2. CDR1 is DFQATT, CDR2 SNEGSKA, per germline (reference sequence). Trimming at V came to 4 bases and at J to 6 bases, leaving 12 bases not matched to a gene. The CDR3 totals 15 residues.

This clonotype was seen only a few times. This sequence joins TRBV11-2 and TRBJ1-5; perhaps TRBD1 as D (5 bases). The CDR3 runs 14 residues. CDR1 is SGHAT, CDR2 FQNNGV, per germline. With 4 bases removed from V and 7 bases from J, the gap between germline ends came to 14 bases. The CDR3 nucleotides read TGTGCCAGCAGCTCCGGGGGGAGAGGACAGCCCCAGCATTTT. It codes for CASSSGGRGQPQHF.

V and J are TRBV7-3 and TRBJ2-1, with D unclear. The CDR3 is made up of 13 amino acids. The ends were cut back, 3 bases at V and 6 bases at J, with 9 bases in the middle. The germline V gene encodes CDR1 SGHTA and CDR2 FQGTGA. The CDR3 region is CASSFSSSNEQFF. In DNA, the CDR3 is TGTGCCAGCAGCTTTTCAAGTAGCAATGAGCAGTTCTTC.

V is TRBV5-1 and J is TRBJ2-3; TRBD1 matches at 7 bases. CDR1 is SGHRS and CDR2 is YFSETQ in the germline V gene. The CDR3 is made up of 15 amino acids. With V trimmed by 4 bases and J by 1 base, 6 bases remained unmatched. CDR3 nucleotides: TGCGCCAGCAGCCACGACAGGGTCCGCACAGATACGCAGTATTTT. It translates to CASSHDRVRTDTQYF.

This clonotype occurred once. Mismatch with germline at one junction end may stem from a read error. The rearrangement joins TRBV24-1 to TRBJ2-1, with no clear D. In germline, CDR1 is KGHDR, CDR2 SFDVKD. This CDR3 has 15 residues. The CDR3 DNA reads as TGTGCCACCAGTGATTTTAGGATTGCCAACAATAAGCAGTTCTTC. Protein sequence: CATSDFRIANNKQFF.

V and J are TRBV20-1 and TRBJ2-5, with D unclear. CDR1 is DFQATT and CDR2 is SNEGSKA in the germline V gene (reference sequence). V lost 6 bases to trimming and J lost 2 bases, with 13 bases between them. This CDR3 has 13 amino acids. The CDR3 DNA reads TGCAGTGCCTTAGGACCCGTTCAAGAGACCCAGTACTTC. Protein: CSALGPVQETQYF.

With regard to this clonotype: The junction shows a germline mismatch at one end, possibly a read error. The rearrangement joins TRBV7-3 to TRBJ2-6; possible D gene TRBD1, 5 bases. The CDR3 is 16 residues long. Looked up from germline, CDR1 is SGHTA and CDR2 is FQGTGA. CDR3 protein: CAGSLEPGYGANVLTF. The DNA for the CDR3 is TGTGCCGGCAGCTTAGAACCAGGGTATGGGGCCAACGTCCTGACTTTC.

This clonotype was counted only a few times. The chain is built from TRBV11-1 and TRBJ2-7; D gene uncertain. Germline V gene data show CDR1 as SGHAT and CDR2 as FQDESV (reference sequence). The CDR3 spans 15 residues. V lost 5 bases and J lost 2, with 16 bases in between. CDR3 DNA: TGTGCCAGCAGCCCGAAGGTGGCCAACGCCTACGAGCAGTACTTC. This gives the protein CASSPKVANAYEQYF.

This clonotype was found a few times. This chain uses TRBV27 with TRBJ1-2; D call uncertain. The CDR3 length is 13 residues. The V and J ends lost 5 bases and 3 bases respectively, with 10 bases between them. The germline V gene encodes CDR1 MNHEY and CDR2 SMNVEV (reference sequence). The CDR3 DNA is TGTGCCAGCAGTCAAACCAGATACTATGGCTACACCTTC. Protein product: CASSQTRYYGYTF.

This clonotype was seen a handful of times. This chain links TRBV9 with TRBJ2-3; TRBD2 aligns across 7 bases. Germline values: CDR1 SGDLS, CDR2 YYNGEE. The CDR3 length is 15 residues. V shed 4 bases, J shed 3 bases, and the junction held 8 bases outside the gene matches. CDR3 region: CASSTFLAVTDTQYF. The CDR3 nucleotides read TGTGCCAGCAGCACCTTTCTAGCGGTGACAGATACGCAGTATTTT.

The rearrangement uses TRBV7-9 and TRBJ2-3; D is undetermined. Germline V gene lookup returns CDR1 SEHNR and CDR2 FQNEAQ (reference sequence). The CDR3 runs 13 residues. The ends were cut back, 3 bases at V and 3 bases at J, with 7 bases in the middle. Here the CDR3 reads CASSFMATDTQYF. In DNA form, the CDR3 reads TGTGCCAGCAGCTTTATGGCAACAGATACGCAGTATTTT. Full variable domain (remainder filled in from reference TRBV7-9 and TRBJ2-3): DTGVSQNPRHKITKRGQNVTFRCDPISEHNRLYWYRQTLGQGPEFLTYFQNEAQLEKSRLLSDRFSAERPKGSFSTLEIQRTEQGDSAMYLCASSFMATDTQYFGPGTRLTVL.

The chain has TRBV7-9 and TRBJ2-7; 8 positions agree with TRBD1. Germline V gene lookup returns CDR1 SEHNR and CDR2 FQNEAQ (reference sequence). Trimming cost V 2 bases and J 7 bases; bases outside gene matches: 7. CDR3 size: 14 residues. CDR3 sequence reads: CASSLLQGVGEQYF. For the CDR3, the DNA is TGTGCCAGCAGCTTACTACAGGGGGTAGGGGAGCAGTACTTC.

The chain employs TRBV28 and TRBJ1-1; 7 bases align to TRBD1. In germline, CDR1 is MDHEN, CDR2 SYDVKM. After removal of 5 bases from V and 3 bases from J, the junction contained 6 bases not matched to a gene. The CDR3 sequence is 14 residues long. The CDR3 is CASSAPQGHTEAFF. The CDR3 DNA sequence: TGTGCCAGCAGTGCACCACAGGGGCACACTGAAGCTTTCTTT.

The chain employs TRBV12-3 or TRBV12-4 and TRBJ2-5; 8 positions match TRBD2. The DNA matches TRBJ2-7 better at its end, which makes the J call doubtful. This CDR3 has 14 amino acids. CDR3 in amino acids: CASSNSGAGDEQYF. In nucleotides, the CDR3 is TGTGCCAGCAGCAATAGCGGGGCGGGCGACGAGCAGTACTTC.